This entry is about one TCR beta chain. Sequencing was performed with immunoSEQ multiplex PCR; in TCRdb, only in-frame clones are kept and a portion is missing. This sample has 200,000 to 250,000 clones, with roughly nine tenths found just once. Germline V gene data show CDR1 as SGHTA and CDR2 as FQGTGA. V gave up 5 bases and J gave up 14 bases, with 13 bases separating them. The CDR3 contains 12 residues. These data are taken from a study of blood T cell repertoires in COVID-19. In the study overall: The United States, Italy and Spain provided the acute and convalescent COVID-19 samples.

The sequence was obtained from a woman between 50 and 59 years old in a cohort exposed to, infected with or recovered from COVID-19 (not recorded which). Sequenced: PBMCs or T cells enriched from blood (not recorded which). The J gene is TRBJ1-6, the V gene TRBV7-3; tentatively, D is TRBD1 (5 bases). CDR3 residues: CASSRDRGTLHF. Written as DNA, the CDR3 is TGTGCCAGCAGCAGGGACCGGGGGACCCTCCACTTT.